This T cell receptor beta chain was sequenced in a study of blood T cell repertoires in COVID-19. Study overall: The study drew acute and convalescent COVID-19 samples from the United States, Italy and Spain. PBMCs, B-cell-depleted T cells, or T cells were the source of the cDNA or gDNA that made up the material.

CDR1 and CDR2 (germline): KGHDR, SFDVKD. The V end was cut by 8 bases, the J end by 4 bases, with 11 bases between. This CDR3 region has 13 residues. Original processing methods: Amplifying reference gene primers gave estimates of nucleated cell counts. Some clones are missing from TCRdb's copy, which holds only in-frame ones; the method was immunoSEQ multiplex PCR. The V and J calls and clone size are taken from that table; D and trimming were inferred from the DNA. The sample holds about 340,000 clones, around nine tenths seen once. The rearrangement joins TRBV24-1 to TRBJ1-5; D gene ambiguous. The receptor's source is a woman aged 18-35 years who had recovered from COVID-19. Material for sequencing was peripheral blood. In nucleotides, the CDR3 is TGTGCCACCAACGGCGGGCCGAATCAGCCCCAGCATTTT. Its protein product is CATNGGPNQPQHF.